The 17 T cell receptor beta chains listed next were all sequenced from one sample in a study of radiotherapy plus CTLA-4 blockade in lung cancer. Method: immunoSEQ multiplex PCR; TCRdb's copy keeps in-frame clones and lacks some. The sample records approximately 95,000 clones, about 81% being singletons. Sequencing used peripheral blood, obtained from a patient treated with radiotherapy plus ipilimumab. These TCRs come from a human donor with non-small cell lung cancer who had a partial response to radiotherapy plus ipilimumab.

V and J are TRBV28 and TRBJ2-1, with D possibly being TRBD2 (6 bases). CDR3 size: 16 residues. CDR1 and CDR2 from the germline V gene are MDHEN and SYDVKM. V dropped 8 bases and J dropped 2 bases, with 19 bases sitting between them. CDR3 coding DNA: TGTGCCAGCCCCTCCGCGTCGGGAGCCCCCTACAATGAGCAGTTCTTC. Translation gives CASPSASGAPYNEQFF.

This clone was found once. The chain uses TRBV28 and TRBJ2-5; the match to TRBD1 covers 9 bases. The CDR3 is 13 residues long. Trimming removed 6 bases from V and 5 bases from J; junction bases left unmatched: 4. Germline V gives CDR1 MDHEN, CDR2 SYDVKM. CDR3 sequence (DNA): TGTGCCAGCAGACTACAGGGGGCTGAGACCCAGTACTTC. This sequence encodes CASRLQGAETQYF.

This sequence joins TRBV28 and TRBJ2-7; TRBD2 matches at 10 bases. The CDR3 covers 18 residues. Losses at the gene ends were 8 bases for V and 3 bases for J; bases not matched to a gene: 19. Germline loops: CDR1 MDHEN, CDR2 SYDVKM. The CDR3 spells CASPPSGASGSLVYEQYF. CDR3 bases: TGTGCCAGCCCCCCCTCCGGGGCTAGCGGGAGTCTCGTCTACGAGCAGTACTTC.

The gene calls are TRBV6-5 and TRBJ1-1; D is unresolved. With 6 bases removed from V and 3 bases from J, the gap between germline ends came to 11 bases. Germline CDR1 is MNHEY and CDR2 is SVGAGI. The CDR3 contains 13 residues. CDR3: CASSRGLDTEAFF. DNA of the CDR3: TGTGCCAGCAGCAGAGGGCTAGACACTGAAGCTTTCTTT.

This clone was observed a few times. This chain links TRBV9 with TRBJ2-7; 10 positions agree with TRBD1. Per germline, CDR1 SGDLS and CDR2 YYNGEE. This CDR3 is built from 15 residues. The ends lost 0 bases at V and 4 bases at J; junction bases unmatched: 4. The CDR3 coding sequence is TGTGCCAGCAGCGTAGGACAGGGGGCTTTGTACGAGCAGTACTTC. Translated: CASSVGQGALYEQYF.

The chain employs TRBV2 and TRBJ2-3, with TRBD2 as a possible D gene (6 bases). The CDR3 is 14 amino acids. CDR1 and CDR2 from the germline V gene are SNHLY and FYNNEI. Trimming removed 8 bases at V and 0 bases at J, with 12 bases between. The CDR3 nucleotides read TGTGCCAGCGTTCTAGCGTTTAGCACAGATACGCAGTATTTT. Protein: CASVLAFSTDTQYF. The complete variable domain, with remaining parts taken from reference TRBV2 and TRBJ2-3, reads EPEVTQTPSHQVTQMGQEVILRCVPISNHLYFYWYRQILGQKVEFLVSFYNNEISEKSEIFDDQFSVERPDGSNFTLKIRSTKLEDSAMYFCASVLAFSTDTQYFGPGTRLTVL.

Here the CDR3 DNA reads TGTGCCAGCAGCTTACGGACCGGGACTACATACGAGCAGTACTTC. It is translated as CASSLRTGTTYEQYF. The chain employs TRBV7-8 and TRBJ2-7; 7 bases are shared with TRBD2. Germline V CDR1 and CDR2: SGHVS, FQNEAQ. The CDR3 spans 15 residues. Trimming cost V 2 bases and J 4 bases; bases outside gene matches: 8.

J is TRBJ2-6 and V is TRBV10-2; tentatively, D is TRBD2 (5 bases). The CDR3 is 14 residues long. V lost 10 bases and J 1 base, leaving 11 bases between the germline ends. Germline assignment: CDR1 WSHSY and CDR2 SAAADI. The CDR3 DNA follows: TGCGCCATCCTTTCGGGGTCTGGGGCCAACGTCCTGACTTTC. Its protein is CAILSGSGANVLTF.

V and J are TRBV28 and TRBJ2-1; D may be TRBD2 (7 bases). V lost 4 bases, J lost 7 bases, and 17 bases lay in between. From germline, CDR1 is MDHEN and CDR2 SYDVKM. The CDR3 is 15 residues long. As DNA, the CDR3 is TGTGCCAGCAGTTCTAGCCTGGGAGGGGGGAATGAGCAGTTCTTC. Its protein product is CASSSSLGGGNEQFF.

The rearrangement uses TRBV19 and TRBJ2-6, with D possibly being TRBD1 (6 bases). Trimming left V 1 base short and J 0 bases short, with 13 bases between. This CDR3 contains 18 residues. The germline gives CDR1 LNHDA, CDR2 SQIVND (reference sequence). CDR3 region: CASSIGPTGSSGANVLTF. The DNA for the CDR3 is TGTGCCAGTAGTATAGGGCCCACAGGGAGCTCTGGGGCCAACGTCCTGACTTTC.

The V gene is TRBV2, the J gene TRBJ1-5; no definite D call. CDR1 is SNHLY, CDR2 FYNNEI, per germline. Trimming removed 4 bases at V and 6 bases at J, with 16 bases between. CDR3 length equals 15 residues. The CDR3 DNA follows: TGTGCCAGCAGTGCCCAAAGCGTTTACGCTCAGCCCCAGCATTTT. As protein: CASSAQSVYAQPQHF. The entire variable domain, with the rest obtained from reference TRBV2 and TRBJ1-5, is as follows: EPEVTQTPSHQVTQMGQEVILRCVPISNHLYFYWYRQILGQKVEFLVSFYNNEISEKSEIFDDQFSVERPDGSNFTLKIRSTKLEDSAMYFCASSAQSVYAQPQHFGDGTRLSIL.

The chain joins TRBV6-4 to TRBJ2-3, with 13 bases lining up with TRBD2. Germline V gene sequence: CDR1 MRHNA, CDR2 SNTAGT. The CDR3 sequence is 16 residues long. Germline trimming cut 5 bases from V and 2 bases from J; bases unmatched to any gene: 4. The CDR3 DNA follows: TGTGCCAGCAGTACCGGGACTAGCGGGACCACAGATACGCAGTATTTT. This codes for CASSTGTSGTTDTQYF.

J is TRBJ2-2 and V is TRBV5-4; the match to TRBD1 covers 10 bases. Looked up from germline, CDR1 is SGHNT and CDR2 is YYREEE (reference sequence). The CDR3 totals 17 residues. J gave up 5 bases and V 0 bases, and 7 bases lay outside the gene matches. CDR3 in DNA: TGTGCCAGCAGCTTGGATTCCGGGACAGGGGTTACCGGGGAGCTGTTTTTT. Translating gives CASSLDSGTGVTGELFF.

This chain connects TRBV30 to TRBJ1-1; possibly TRBD1 for D (6 bases). The CDR3 has 11 amino acids. From germline, CDR1 is GTSNPN and CDR2 SVGIG (reference sequence). The CDR3 sequence is CGRQEDTEAFF. Written as DNA, the CDR3 is TGTGGAAGACAGGAGGACACTGAAGCTTTCTTT. The full variable domain, completed using reference TRBV30 and TRBJ1-1, is SQTIHQWPATLVQPVGSPLSLECTVEGTSNPNLYWYRQAAGRGLQLLFYSVGIGQISSEVPQNLSASRPQDRQFILSSKKLLLSDSGFYLCGRQEDTEAFFGQGTRLTVV.

The chain has TRBV27 and TRBJ2-5; D call uncertain. The V gene's germline CDR1 is MNHEY and CDR2 SMNVEV (reference sequence). There are 15 residues in the CDR3. Trimming took 6 bases from V and 6 from J, leaving 20 bases between them. CDR3 amino acids: CASSTEPSGSQTQYF. The CDR3 DNA follows: TGTGCCAGCAGCACTGAACCGTCAGGCTCGCAGACCCAGTACTTC.

The chain links TRBV9 to TRBJ2-5, with 9 bases aligning to TRBD2. CDR3 length equals 16 residues. Germline trimming cut 0 bases from V and 1 base from J; bases unmatched to any gene: 4. In germline, CDR1 is SGDLS, CDR2 YYNGEE. The CDR3 nucleotides are TGTGCCAGCAGCGTAGCTACGCGGGAGGGCCAAGAGACCCAGTACTTC. Residues: CASSVATREGQETQYF.

The V call is TRBV28, the J call TRBJ1-1, with 11 nucleotides matching TRBD1. Unmatched junction bases numbered 9, after V lost 3 bases and J lost 9 bases. The CDR3 extends over 15 amino acids. Germline-derived CDR1 and CDR2 are MDHEN and SYDVKM. CDR3 sequence: CASSFPGQGARKAFF. DNA for the CDR3: TGTGCCAGCAGTTTCCCTGGACAGGGGGCGAGGAAAGCTTTCTTT.